This passage covers 17 T cell receptor beta chains from one sample sequenced in a study of control samples from healthy donors and cancer patients. Clones were sequenced by immunoSEQ multiplex PCR, and TCRdb holds only the in-frame ones, with some missing. The table has 90,000 to 100,000 clones, around three quarters seen once; the top ten hold roughly a tenth. Sequenced: blood. The receptors shown here come from a woman in her twenties or thirties in good health.

The J gene is TRBJ2-3, the V gene TRBV7-6; the D is unclear. Looked up from germline, CDR1 is SGHVS and CDR2 is FNYEAQ. V was cut by 1 base and J by 2 bases, with 10 bases left in between. The CDR3 covers 15 residues. The CDR3 coding sequence is TGTGCCAGCAGCTTAGGGGTAGGGAACACAGATACGCAGTATTTT. Its protein is CASSLGVGNTDTQYF.

The chain has TRBV5-1 and TRBJ2-5, with D possibly TRBD1 on 6 matching bases. Germline V gene data show CDR1 as SGHRS and CDR2 as YFSETQ. Trimming cost V 0 bases and J 5 bases, with 11 bases left between them. The CDR3 totals 14 residues. CDR3 loop: CASSLASGDETQYF. DNA of the CDR3: TGCGCCAGCAGCTTGGCCTCAGGGGACGAGACCCAGTACTTC. Full variable domain (remainder filled in from reference TRBV5-1 and TRBJ2-5): KAGVTQTPRYLIKTRGQQVTLSCSPISGHRSVSWYQQTPGQGLQFLFEYFSETQRNKGNFPGRFSGRQFSNSRSEMNVSTLELGDSALYLCASSLASGDETQYFGPGTRLLVL.

This clone appeared a single time. This chain connects TRBV4-3 to TRBJ1-2; 7 bases line up with TRBD1. CDR1 LGHNA and CDR2 YSLEER come from the germline V gene. The V segment lost 4 bases and the J segment 5 bases; nucleotides outside the gene matches: 7. CDR3 length equals 14 residues. CDR3 amino acids: CASSRGTDSYGYTF. The CDR3 DNA sequence: TGCGCCAGCAGCCGTGGGACAGACTCTTATGGCTACACCTTC.

This clone was seen repeatedly, ten times or more. The chain links TRBV5-8 to TRBJ2-1; 7 nucleotides align to TRBD2. In germline, CDR1 is SGHTS, CDR2 YDEGEE. With V trimmed by 4 bases and J by 7 bases, 5 bases remained unmatched. This CDR3 spans 13 amino acids. The CDR3 nucleotides read TGTGCCAGCAGCCGGGACGGGGGGAATGAGCAGTTCTTC. Its translation: CASSRDGGNEQFF.

This chain uses TRBV3-1 (or the pseudogene TRBV3-2) with TRBJ2-7; unclear D gene. The ends were cut back, 0 bases at V and 0 bases at J, with 12 bases in the middle. CDR3 length: 16 residues. Germline V gene lookup returns CDR1 LGHDT and CDR2 YNNKEL (reference sequence). The CDR3 sequence: CASSQDLMYSSYEQYF. In nucleotides, the CDR3 is TGTGCCAGCAGCCAAGACCTCATGTACAGCTCCTACGAGCAGTACTTC.

The sample holds a few counts of this clone. The V gene is TRBV10-1, the J gene TRBJ2-7; no definite D call. Germline loops: CDR1 WNHNN, CDR2 SYGVQD (reference sequence). V was clipped by 2 bases and J by 7 bases, with 9 bases between them. The CDR3 runs 12 residues. This CDR3 reads CASSEIIGEQYF. As DNA, the CDR3 is TGCGCCAGCAGTGAGATTATTGGGGAGCAGTACTTC.

J is TRBJ1-2 and V is TRBV30; D remains unclear. The CDR3 has 15 residues. The germline V gene has CDR1 GTSNPN and CDR2 SVGIG (reference sequence). V gave up 0 bases and J gave up 1 base, with 12 bases separating them. The CDR3 bases are TGTGCCTGGAGTGTACACGGGGAAGTTAACTATGGCTACACCTTC. This encodes CAWSVHGEVNYGYTF.

This clone has a handful of counts. This chain links TRBV10-1 with TRBJ2-5; D gene ambiguous. V lost 8 bases and J lost 2, with 18 bases in between. Germline assignment: CDR1 WNHNN and CDR2 SYGVQD (reference sequence). The CDR3 covers 15 residues. The CDR3 DNA follows: TGCGCCAGCCACCGTAGGGTTAAAGTGCAAGAGACCCAGTACTTC. Translation: CASHRRVKVQETQYF.

The V and J genes are TRBV2 and TRBJ1-3; weak D call: TRBD1 (5 bases). V was clipped by 3 bases and J by 7 bases, with 10 bases between them. The V gene's germline CDR1 is SNHLY and CDR2 FYNNEI. The CDR3 consists of 13 residues. The DNA of the CDR3 is TGTGCCAGCAGTGAGGGGGGGATGAACACCATATATTTT. This gives the protein CASSEGGMNTIYF.

The chain combines TRBV9 with TRBJ1-6; D uncertain. Germline CDR1 SGDLS, CDR2 YYNGEE. The V gene lost 4 bases and the J gene lost 7 bases, with 15 bases spanning the gap. This CDR3 contains 15 residues. In DNA form, the CDR3 reads TGTGCCAGCAGCCGAACAGCGTCTGTCAATTCACCCCTCCACTTT. Translated: CASSRTASVNSPLHF.

The chain is built from TRBV6-5 and TRBJ2-7; unclear D gene. CDR3 length equals 11 residues. V gave up 8 bases and J gave up 1 base, with 6 bases separating them. In germline, CDR1 is MNHEY, CDR2 SVGAGI. DNA for the CDR3: TGTGCCAGCTGGTCTTCCTACGAGCAGTACTTC. It specifies CASWSSYEQYF.

The chain joins TRBV9 to TRBJ2-3; D call uncertain. The CDR3 sequence is 14 residues long. CDR1 and CDR2 (germline): SGDLS, YYNGEE. Trimming took 0 bases from V and 4 from J, leaving 9 bases between them. CDR3 coding DNA: TGTGCCAGCAGCGTAGCGATCCGGGCAGATACGCAGTATTTT. It codes for CASSVAIRADTQYF.

V gene TRBV12-5 combines with J gene TRBJ1-6; TRBD1 matches at 7 bases. Germline V lookup: CDR1 LGHNT, CDR2 FRNRAP. Trimming cost V 5 bases and J 7 bases; bases outside gene matches: 5. The CDR3 totals 14 residues. The CDR3 spells CASGPSGGNSPLHF. As DNA, the CDR3 is TGTGCTAGTGGTCCCTCAGGGGGAAATTCACCCCTCCACTTT.

The genes are TRBV15 and TRBJ1-1, with D perhaps matching TRBD1 (5 bases). V was pared by 0 bases and J by 5 bases, with 13 bases between. Germline V CDR1 and CDR2: LNHNV, YYDKDF (reference sequence). This CDR3 has 15 residues. CDR3 sequence (DNA): TGTGCCACCAGCAGAGATGCAGGGTGGAGGACTGAAGCTTTCTTT. This translates into CATSRDAGWRTEAFF. Full variable domain (missing parts from reference TRBV15 and TRBJ1-1): DAMVIQNPRYQVTQFGKPVTLSCSQTLNHNVMYWYQQKSSQAPKLLFHYYDKDFNNEADTPDNFQSRRPNTSFCFLDIRSPGLGDTAMYLCATSRDAGWRTEAFFGQGTRLTVV.

The chain couples TRBV7-9 to TRBJ2-7, with D tentatively TRBD2 (6 bases). The germline V and J ends were trimmed by 5 bases and 3 bases, with 20 bases remaining between them. This CDR3 spans 16 amino acids. Germline V CDR1 and CDR2: SEHNR, FQNEAQ (reference sequence). In nucleotides, the CDR3 is TGTGCCAGCAGCAAAGGTACCGGGACTGTACTCTACGAGCAGTACTTC. Its translation: CASSKGTGTVLYEQYF. Combining the CDR3 with reference TRBV7-9 and TRBJ2-7 gives the whole variable domain DTGVSQNPRHKITKRGQNVTFRCDPISEHNRLYWYRQTLGQGPEFLTYFQNEAQLEKSRLLSDRFSAERPKGSFSTLEIQRTEQGDSAMYLCASSKGTGTVLYEQYFGPGTRLTVT.

The chain employs TRBV5-6 and TRBJ2-5; 8 bases are a match to TRBD2. CDR1 is SGHDT, CDR2 YYEEEE, per germline. Losses at the gene ends were 0 bases for V and 4 bases for J; bases not matched to a gene: 8. This CDR3 is built from 16 residues. CDR3: CASSLAGGVKRETQYF. CDR3 nucleotides: TGTGCCAGCAGCTTGGCCGGGGGGGTCAAAAGAGAGACCCAGTACTTC.

This clone was observed a few times. This chain connects TRBV7-2 to TRBJ2-7; perhaps TRBD1 as D (5 bases). This CDR3 has 11 residues. CDR1 is SGHTA, CDR2 FQGNSA, per germline. V was clipped by 8 bases and J by 2 bases, with 7 bases between them. The DNA for the CDR3 is TGTGCCAGCGGGGCACCCTACGAGCAGTACTTC. Translating it yields CASGAPYEQYF.